The T cell receptor beta chain described here comes from a study of metastatic and nonmetastatic thyroid tumors. Patients underwent thyroid surgery, and none had received any treatment before it. Per the original data handling: It was from CDR3 differences across clinicopathological groups that a distant-metastasis classifier for papillary thyroid cancer was built. TCRdb used MiXCR to call clones anew from the PCR reads. TCRdb's processing, not the authors', yielded these V and J calls. The sample lists around 22,000 clones, roughly a sixth seen once, with 2.5% to 3% in the top ten. A few counts support this clone. At one end the junction does not follow the germline gene, possibly because of a read error. The sequencing input was adjacent normal tissue. The sequence was collected from a male donor with papillary thyroid cancer or a benign thyroid nodule (not recorded which). Some clones in this sample may be carry-over from other donors' samples.

The CDR3 loop reads CASSLQGLAGCDTYTQYF. The CDR3 coding sequence is TGTGCCAGCAGCCTCCAGGGACTAGCGGGATGTGACACATATACGCAGTATTTT. This chain uses TRBV11-2 with TRBJ2-3, with TRBD2 matching 13 bases. CDR3 length: 18 amino acids. Germline loops: CDR1 SGHAT, CDR2 FQNNGV.